One sample yielded the 24 T cell receptor beta chains listed below, sequenced in a study of graft-versus-host responses after intestinal transplantation. The protocol was immunoSEQ multiplex PCR, while the TCRdb copy is restricted to in-frame clones and leaves out a portion. The table includes around 97,000 clones, over 80% detected once. Their target antigens are unknown. The specimen was unstimulated CD8+ T cells sorted from spleen or lymph node cells, collected before intestinal transplant. These receptors all come from a human donor who received an intestinal transplant.

This chain uses TRBV7-7 with TRBJ2-7; unclear D gene. Germline values: CDR1 SSHAT, CDR2 FNYEAQ (reference sequence). Trimming shortened V by 0 bases and J by 7 bases, and 4 bases separated the two germline ends. The CDR3 length is 11 residues. In nucleotides, the CDR3 is TGTGCCAGCAGCTTAGCGCGGGAGCAGTACTTC. It translates to CASSLAREQYF.

This chain links TRBV28 with TRBJ2-1; D remains unclear. CDR1 is MDHEN, CDR2 SYDVKM, per germline. The ends were cut back, 3 bases at V and 8 bases at J, with 17 bases in the middle. This CDR3 contains 15 residues. The CDR3 here is CASSFLARGFHEQFF. DNA for the CDR3: TGTGCCAGCAGTTTCCTGGCCCGTGGTTTCCATGAGCAGTTCTTC.

V usage is TRBV19 and J usage is TRBJ2-1, with 9 positions matching TRBD2. The germline V gene has CDR1 LNHDA and CDR2 SQIVND (reference sequence). CDR3 length: 17 amino acids. J gave up 7 bases and V 2 bases, and 12 bases lay outside the gene matches. DNA for the CDR3: TGTGCCAGTAGTATAACAACCGGGACTAGCAAGCCTAATGAGCAGTTCTTC. This sequence encodes CASSITTGTSKPNEQFF.

CDR3 protein: CASSPGSTEAFF. The CDR3 DNA is TGTGCCAGCTCACCAGGGAGCACTGAAGCTTTCTTT. The genes are TRBV18 and TRBJ1-1; no reliable D call. V lost 2 bases to trimming and J lost 4 bases, with 5 bases between them. The CDR3 length is 12 residues. The germline gives CDR1 KGHSH, CDR2 LQKENI.

The chain has TRBV6-1 and TRBJ2-1; D is ambiguous. The CDR3 totals 16 residues. V gave up 4 bases and J gave up 0 bases, with 13 bases separating them. CDR1 MNHNS and CDR2 SASEGT come from the germline V gene. CDR3 in DNA: TGTGCCAGCAGTGGAAGCGAAACCCACTCCTACAATGAGCAGTTCTTC. Translated, it gives CASSGSETHSYNEQFF.

The chain uses TRBV5-6 and TRBJ2-3; 13 bases line up with TRBD2. Per the germline V gene, CDR1 is SGHDT and CDR2 is YYEEEE. The CDR3 runs to 18 residues. V shed 5 bases and J 2 bases; nucleotides not matched to a gene: 11. CDR3: CASRPEGGLAGPTDTQYF. For the CDR3, the DNA is TGTGCCAGCAGACCGGAGGGGGGACTAGCGGGGCCCACAGATACGCAGTATTTT.

This clone was seen once. This rearrangement joins TRBV6-6 to TRBJ2-1; 13 bases match TRBD2. The CDR3 runs 16 residues. V lost 4 bases, J lost 8 bases, and 8 bases stayed unmatched. Germline CDR1 reads MNHNY; CDR2 reads SVGAGI (reference sequence). The CDR3 protein is CASSSELAGGPDEQFF. The CDR3 nucleotides read TGTGCCAGCAGTTCGGAACTAGCGGGAGGGCCCGATGAGCAGTTCTTC.

The J gene is TRBJ2-7, the V gene TRBV7-2; 8 bases align to TRBD1. The junction had 5 bases not matched to a gene; V was cut back by 4 bases and J by 3 bases. This CDR3 is built from 14 residues. Germline V gives CDR1 SGHTA, CDR2 FQGNSA. CDR3 bases: TGTGCCAGCAGCTGGGGAGGACAGGGCTACGAGCAGTACTTC. This sequence encodes CASSWGGQGYEQYF.

The chain is built from TRBV27 and TRBJ2-7; 11 bases map to TRBD2. CDR3 length: 15 amino acids. J gave up 2 bases and V 5 bases, and 5 bases lay outside the gene matches. CDR1 is MNHEY and CDR2 is SMNVEV in the germline V gene (reference sequence). This CDR3 is CASSLGTSGTYEQYF. In nucleotides, the CDR3 is TGTGCCAGCAGTCTCGGGACTAGCGGAACCTACGAGCAGTACTTC.

The CDR3, as DNA: TGCGCCAGCAGCTTGGGCGTAGGGTGGGAGCAGTACTTC. Its protein product is CASSLGVGWEQYF. The chain combines TRBV5-1 with TRBJ2-7; D is unclear. The germline V gene encodes CDR1 SGHRS and CDR2 YFSETQ. The CDR3 has 13 residues. V lost 0 bases and J lost 7, with 11 bases in between.

The CDR3 region has the DNA TGTGCCATCAGTGACCCGGGACACTCCGCTTTCTTT. Its protein product is CAISDPGHSAFF. The chain has TRBV10-3 and TRBJ1-1; D possibly corresponds to TRBD1 (6 bases). Germline assignment: CDR1 ENHRY and CDR2 SYGVKD. Between the trimmed V and J ends, which lost 3 bases and 11 bases, there was a span of 13 bases. The CDR3 loop spans 12 amino acids.

This chain links TRBV11-2 with TRBJ1-1; D is undetermined. V was clipped by 6 bases and J by 1 base, with 15 bases between them. This CDR3 region has 15 residues. Germline V CDR1 and CDR2: SGHAT, FQNNGV. CDR3 sequence reads: CASSFVGWRNTEAFF. CDR3 nucleotides: TGTGCCAGCAGTTTTGTTGGATGGAGGAACACTGAAGCTTTCTTT.

Note on this clone: This likely reflects a read error, since a far larger clone is one base away. The same CDR3 can be traced to other DNA sequences in this sample. This chain uses TRBV5-6 with TRBJ1-2, with 7 positions matching TRBD1. The germline gives CDR1 SGHDT, CDR2 YYEEEE. The length of the CDR3 is 15 residues. CDR3 sequence (DNA): TGTGCCAGCAGCAGAGGGACAGACCAAGGAAATGGCTATACCTTC. Amino acid sequence: CASSRGTDQGNGYTF.

The rearrangement joins TRBV4-2 to TRBJ2-1, with 12 bases that match TRBD2. This CDR3 is 17 amino acids long. Germline V CDR1 and CDR2: LGHNA, YNFKEQ. Trimming removed 0 bases from V and 7 bases from J; junction bases left unmatched: 7. CDR3 bases: TGTGCCAGCAGCCAAGATTGGACTAGCGGGAAGTTTAATGAGCAGTTCTTC. It codes for CASSQDWTSGKFNEQFF.

The chain links TRBV6-5 to TRBJ2-7; D is unclear. This CDR3 comprises 16 residues. CDR1 and CDR2 from the germline V gene are MNHEY and SVGAGI. The V end lost 4 bases, the J end lost 2 bases, and 18 bases lay between the germline ends. The CDR3 protein is CASSWRDSPAAYEQYF. The DNA for the CDR3 is TGTGCCAGCAGTTGGAGAGATAGTCCAGCTGCCTACGAGCAGTACTTC.

The chain has TRBV27 and TRBJ2-3; 10 bases line up with TRBD2. The germline V gene encodes CDR1 MNHEY and CDR2 SMNVEV (reference sequence). This CDR3 region has 16 residues. Trimming removed 5 bases from V and 0 bases from J; junction bases left unmatched: 5. The DNA of the CDR3 is TGTGCCAGCAGTCACGGACTAGCGGTCAGCACAGATACGCAGTATTTT. This sequence encodes CASSHGLAVSTDTQYF.

The chain is built from TRBV18 and TRBJ2-3; 8 bases align to TRBD1. The CDR3 is 16 amino acids. The germline V gene encodes CDR1 KGHSH and CDR2 LQKENI. J lost 0 bases, V lost 4 bases, and 6 bases had no gene match. The chain's CDR3 is CASSRTDRASTDTQYF. The CDR3 DNA reads as TGTGCCAGCTCACGAACGGACAGGGCTAGCACAGATACGCAGTATTTT.

On this clone itself: Other DNA sequences in the sample encode the same CDR3. This chain links TRBV6-5 with TRBJ2-5; possibly TRBD1 for D (5 bases). Looked up from germline, CDR1 is MNHEY and CDR2 is SVGAGI. The CDR3 consists of 14 residues. The V end lost 0 bases, the J end lost 4 bases, and 9 bases lay between the germline ends. The CDR3 bases are TGTGCCAGCAGTTACTCGGGGCAGGGAGAGACCCAGTACTTC. This encodes CASSYSGQGETQYF.

This rearrangement joins TRBV7-2 to TRBJ1-6; no clear D gene. In germline, CDR1 is SGHTA, CDR2 FQGNSA. This CDR3 has 14 residues. The V end was cut by 6 bases, the J end by 0 bases, with 6 bases between. CDR3 nucleotides: TGTGCCAGCAGTCCGAGCTCCTATAATTCACCCCTCCACTTT. Its protein is CASSPSSYNSPLHF.

The chain combines TRBV6-5 with TRBJ2-1; 12 bases map to TRBD2. The CDR3 has 15 residues. Germline assignment: CDR1 MNHEY and CDR2 SVGAGI. J gave up 8 bases and V 6 bases, and 8 bases lay outside the gene matches. The CDR3 sequence is CASSQTSGRIDEQFF. The CDR3 DNA is TGTGCCAGCAGCCAAACTAGCGGGAGGATCGATGAGCAGTTCTTC.

V and J are TRBV15 and TRBJ2-7, with no clear D. The V end was cut by 4 bases, the J end by 5 bases, with 21 bases between. From germline, CDR1 is LNHNV and CDR2 YYDKDF (reference sequence). The CDR3 totals 16 residues. The CDR3 is CATSTTLETSANEQYF. The CDR3 DNA reads as TGTGCCACCAGCACAACCCTAGAGACCTCCGCTAACGAGCAGTACTTC.

This chain connects TRBV2 to TRBJ2-3; TRBD2 aligns across 8 bases. The CDR3 has 16 residues. V was clipped by 3 bases and J by 2 bases; unmatched bases: 7. Germline V gives CDR1 SNHLY, CDR2 FYNNEI. The CDR3 sequence: CASSEGSGANTDTQYF. The CDR3 DNA reads TGTGCCAGCAGTGAGGGTAGCGGGGCGAACACAGATACGCAGTATTTT.

The V call is TRBV9, the J call TRBJ2-7; 7 bases align to TRBD1. The length of the CDR3 is 14 residues. V lost 0 bases to trimming and J lost 5 bases; unmatched junction nucleotides: 5. CDR1 is SGDLS and CDR2 is YYNGEE in the germline V gene. CDR3 DNA: TGTGCCAGCAGCGTAGCGGGACAGCCTAACGAGCAGTACTTC. Translating gives CASSVAGQPNEQYF.

The CDR3 here is CASSYLTENLFSYTF. The CDR3 DNA follows: TGTGCCAGCAGCTACCTAACCGAGAACCTTTTTAGCTACACCTTC. The chain combines TRBV5-6 with TRBJ1-2; D gene ambiguous. Germline CDR1 SGHDT, CDR2 YYEEEE. The CDR3 extends over 15 amino acids. The ends were cut back, 3 bases at V and 9 bases at J, with 21 bases in the middle. Full variable domain (remainder filled in from reference TRBV5-6 and TRBJ1-2): DAGVTQSPTHLIKTRGQQVTLRCSPKSGHDTVSWYQQALGQGPQFIFQYYEEEERQRGNFPDRFSGHQFPNYSSELNVNALLLGDSALYLCASSYLTENLFSYTFGSGTRLTVV.